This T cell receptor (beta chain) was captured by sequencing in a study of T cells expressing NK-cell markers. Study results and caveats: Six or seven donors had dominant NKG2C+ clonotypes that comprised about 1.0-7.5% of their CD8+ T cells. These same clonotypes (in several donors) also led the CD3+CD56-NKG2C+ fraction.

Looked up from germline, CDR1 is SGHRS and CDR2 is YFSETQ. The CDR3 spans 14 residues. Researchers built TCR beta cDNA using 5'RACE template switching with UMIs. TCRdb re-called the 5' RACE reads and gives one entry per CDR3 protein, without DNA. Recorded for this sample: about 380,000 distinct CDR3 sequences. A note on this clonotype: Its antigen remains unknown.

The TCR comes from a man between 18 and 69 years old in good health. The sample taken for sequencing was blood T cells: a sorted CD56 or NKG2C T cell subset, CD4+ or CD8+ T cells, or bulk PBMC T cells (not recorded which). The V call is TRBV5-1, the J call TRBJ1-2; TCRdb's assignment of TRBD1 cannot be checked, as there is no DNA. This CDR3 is CASSLVQGLDGYTF.